This is a list of T cell receptor beta chains from one sample in a study of somatic mutations in cytotoxic T cells in rheumatoid arthritis. The data were produced by immunoSEQ multiplex PCR, yet TCRdb's version contains in-frame clones alone and is incomplete. The data show about 20,000 clones, just over 85% seen once. The specimen sequenced was CD8+ T cells sorted from blood. Source of these receptors: a woman in her forties or fifties in good health. Each CDR3 is given with its conserved first and last residue. D genes are given only for firm matches. Rows give clone size only sometimes, using once, few, many, or a class for an expanded clone.

d_call clone_size j_call v_call cdr3_nt cdr3_aa
- - TRBJ2-1 TRBV21-1 TGTGCCAGCAGCAGAGGGACTAGCGGGGGCGATGGCAATGAGCAGTTCTTC CASSRGTSGGDGNEQFF
- - TRBJ2-5 TRBV6-5 TGTGCCAGCAGCACCAGAGGGACCCAGTACTTC CASSTRGTQYF
TRBD1 few TRBJ1-6 TRBV15 TGTGCCACCAGCAGAACACCCCCGTCCGGGACAGCCAATTCACCCCTCCACTTT CATSRTPPSGTANSPLHF
TRBD2 - TRBJ2-3 TRBV9 TGTGCCAGCAGCGCCGGGACTAGCGCGTCAGATACGCAGTATTTT CASSAGTSASDTQYF
- - TRBJ1-5 TRBV28 TGTGCCAGCAGTTTGGTGGGAGTGGTCAATCAGCCCCAGCATTTT CASSLVGVVNQPQHF
- - TRBJ1-3 TRBV6-5 TGTGCCAGCAGTTACTCTGGAGTGGGCTCTGGAAACACCATATATTTT CASSYSGVGSGNTIYF
- - TRBJ2-6 TRBV9 TGTGCCAGCAGCTATAAGCGCGAATCTGGGGCCAACGTTCTGACTTTC CASSYKRESGANVLTF
TRBD1 - TRBJ1-5 TRBV6-5 TGTGCCAGCAGTTTAGGACAGGGGAATCAGCCCCAGCATTTT CASSLGQGNQPQHF
TRBD1 once TRBJ2-7 TRBV5-1 TGCGCCAGCAGCTACAAGGGACAGGGGGACGAGCAGTACTTC CASSYKGQGDEQYF
- - TRBJ2-3 TRBV4-1 TGCGCCAGCAGCCTGTCAAGGGGGTCCCGGCCAGATACGCAGTATTTT CASSLSRGSRPDTQYF
- - TRBJ1-5 TRBV19 TGTGCCAGTAGTTCCGGGCAGAATAGCAATCAGCCCCAGCATTTT CASSSGQNSNQPQHF
TRBD2 - TRBJ2-3 TRBV7-6 TGTGCCAGCAGCTTAGCGGGGGTCGCTAGCGGGAGCACAGATACGCAGTATTTT CASSLAGVASGSTDTQYF
- - TRBJ2-7 TRBV5-4 TGTGCCAGCAGCGTAAACGGGTCCCCGGGGTACGAGCAGTACTTC CASSVNGSPGYEQYF
- - TRBJ1-3 TRBV11-3 TGTGCCAGCAGCTTAGGCCCCACCGGGGGGGGCTGTGGAAACACCATATATTTT CASSLGPTGGGCGNTIYF
TRBD1 once TRBJ2-7 TRBV27 TGTGCCAGCAGTTCGGGACAGGGGACATACGAGCAGTACTTC CASSSGQGTYEQYF
- - TRBJ1-6 TRBV12-5 TGTGCTAGTGGTTTGGTACTTTACGAGGGGCTTAATTCACCCCTCCACTTT CASGLVLYEGLNSPLHF
- - TRBJ1-1 TRBV10-2 TGCGCCAGCAGTGATAACAGGAACACTGAAGCTTTCTTT CASSDNRNTEAFF
- - TRBJ1-4 TRBV27 TGTGCCAGCAGCCTCCCCGGACACCTTCAGCAAGAAAAACTGTTTTTT CASSLPGHLQQEKLFF
TRBD1 - TRBJ1-4 TRBV4-3 TGCGCCAGCAGCCAAGTGGCTTCCGGACAGGGGACTAATGAAAAACTGTTTTTT CASSQVASGQGTNEKLFF
TRBD2 - TRBJ2-1 TRBV9 TGTGCCAGCAGCGCAGGGGACGGGACTAGCTCCAATGAGCAGTTCTTC CASSAGDGTSSNEQFF
- - TRBJ2-3 TRBV28 TGTGCCAGCAGTTTCCTTAGTGGTGATACGCAGTATTTT CASSFLSGDTQYF
- - TRBJ2-7 TRBV7-9 TGTGCCAGCAGCTTAGAATCCTACGAGCAGTACTTC CASSLESYEQYF
- - TRBJ2-1 TRBV4-3 TGCGCCAGCAGTCCGGACAGAGACAATGAGCAGTTCTTC CASSPDRDNEQFF
TRBD2 - TRBJ2-1 TRBV7-6 TGTGCCAGCAGCTCGGGCGGGAGCTCCTACAATGAGCAGTTCTTC CASSSGGSSYNEQFF
TRBD1 - TRBJ2-5 TRBV4-2 TGTGCCAGCAGCCAAGGTCAGGGGGCGGCGGAGACCCAGTACTTC CASSQGQGAAETQYF
- - TRBJ2-5 TRBV5-1 TGCGCCAGCAGCTCCCAAGGGTGGGCAAACTGGCAAGAGACCCAGTACTTC CASSSQGWANWQETQYF
- - TRBJ2-3 TRBV2 TGTGCCAGCAGGTCGTGGGGCGGTGAGACAGATACGCAGTATTTT CASRSWGGETDTQYF
- - TRBJ2-2 TRBV7-6 TGTGCCAGCAGCTTCGGGCTCGGGGAGCTGTTTTTT CASSFGLGELFF
- - TRBJ2-1 TRBV4-2 TGTGCCAGCAGCCAAGAACCAGGCTACAGTAGCTCCTACAATGAGCAGTTCTTC CASSQEPGYSSSYNEQFF
- - TRBJ1-1 TRBV4-3 TGCGCCAGCAGCCACGAAAGTACGAACACTGAAGCTTTCTTT CASSHESTNTEAFF
TRBD1 - TRBJ2-1 TRBV7-9 TGTGCCAGCAGCTTAGACCAAACAGGGGTCAATGAGCAGTTCTTC CASSLDQTGVNEQFF
TRBD1 - TRBJ2-6 TRBV28 TGTGCCACCACCTATCAGGGGGACGGGGCCAACGTCCTGACTTTC CATTYQGDGANVLTF